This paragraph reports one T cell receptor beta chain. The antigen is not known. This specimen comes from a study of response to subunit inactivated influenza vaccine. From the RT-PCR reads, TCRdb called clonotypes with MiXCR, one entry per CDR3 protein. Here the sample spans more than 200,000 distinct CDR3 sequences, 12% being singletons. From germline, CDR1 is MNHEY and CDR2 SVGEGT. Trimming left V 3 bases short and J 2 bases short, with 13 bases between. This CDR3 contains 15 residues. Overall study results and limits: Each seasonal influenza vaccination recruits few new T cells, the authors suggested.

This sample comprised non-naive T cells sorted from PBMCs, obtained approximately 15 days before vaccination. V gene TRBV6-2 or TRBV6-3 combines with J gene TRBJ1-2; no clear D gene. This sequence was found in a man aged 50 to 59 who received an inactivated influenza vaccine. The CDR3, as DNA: TGTGCCAGCAGTTATGGTTTGCGGGGAAACTATGGCTACACCTTC. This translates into CASSYGLRGNYGYTF.